This T cell receptor beta chain originates from a study of OX40 agonist ivuxolimab in advanced cancers. Turning to the study itself: Three partial responders included one hepatocellular carcinoma patient and two cutaneous melanoma patients.

Whole-study findings and limits: In CD8+ T cells, expanded clones were on average more numerous than in CD4+. Low normalized T-cell clonal expansion was also seen in some nonresponders. There was clonal expansion of CD4+ and CD8+ blood T cells by week 6 at 0.1 to 3.0 mg/kg.

In the case of this clone: Its antigen remains unidentified.

Sequencing used immunoSEQ multiplex PCR; TCRdb keeps in-frame clones, though not all of them. The data hold 45,000 to 55,000 clones, with roughly 80% observed a single time. This receptor was obtained from an adult with an advanced solid tumor such as melanoma, head and neck, liver or kidney cancer. The material sequenced was CD4+ or CD8+ T cells sorted from blood, taken in a trial of the OX40 agonist ivuxolimab.

CDR3 nucleotides: TGTGCCACCGCCAAGAGCTCCTACGAGCAGTACTTC. This translates into CATAKSSYEQYF. The V gene is TRBV10-3, the J gene TRBJ2-7; D is uncertain. The V gene lost 10 bases and the J gene lost 0 bases, with 10 bases spanning the gap. CDR3 size: 12 residues. Germline V gives CDR1 ENHRY, CDR2 SYGVKD.